This entry features one T cell receptor beta chain sequence. The record originates from a study of T cells in Graves' hyperthyroidism and ophthalmopathy. This CDR3 is 16 amino acids long. Trimming left V 1 base short and J 2 bases short, with 10 bases between. Germline CDR1 and CDR2: SGHDT and YYEEEE. Ophthalmopathy cases met thresholds of Clinical Activity Score at least 3, NOSPECS grade at least 4 and duration under 3 months. RNA transcripts served as the template for amplifying TCR beta CDR3 regions. In the first-round RT-PCR of the TCR CDR3, the HTBI primer set was used. TCRdb used MiXCR to reprocess the multiplex PCR reads, holding one entry per CDR3 protein. The sample has around 540,000 distinct CDR3 sequences; roughly a sixth are singletons.

This receptor was identified in a woman between 25 and 40 years old with Graves' ophthalmopathy. This rearrangement joins TRBV5-6 to TRBJ1-6, with D maybe TRBD1 (6 bases). The sequencing input was blood. In nucleotides, the CDR3 is TGTGCCAGCAGCTTGCTACAGGGTGCCTATAATTCACCCCTCCACTTT. Protein sequence: CASSLLQGAYNSPLHF.